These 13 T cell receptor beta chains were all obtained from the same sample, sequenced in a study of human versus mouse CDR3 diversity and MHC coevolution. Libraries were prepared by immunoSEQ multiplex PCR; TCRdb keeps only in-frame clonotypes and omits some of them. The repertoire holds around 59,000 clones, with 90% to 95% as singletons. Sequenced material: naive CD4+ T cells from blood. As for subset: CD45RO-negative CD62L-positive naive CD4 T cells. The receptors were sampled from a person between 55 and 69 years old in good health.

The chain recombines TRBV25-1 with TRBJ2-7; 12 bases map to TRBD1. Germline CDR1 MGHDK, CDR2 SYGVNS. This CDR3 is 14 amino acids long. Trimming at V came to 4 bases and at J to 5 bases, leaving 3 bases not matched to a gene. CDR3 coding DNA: TGTGCCAGCAGTGGGGACAGGGGGCACCACGAGCAGTACTTC. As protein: CASSGDRGHHEQYF.

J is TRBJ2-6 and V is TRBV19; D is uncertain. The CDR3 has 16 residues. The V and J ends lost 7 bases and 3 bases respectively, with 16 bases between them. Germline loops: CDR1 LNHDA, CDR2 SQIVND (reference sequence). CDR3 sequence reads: CASMTRELGGANVLTF. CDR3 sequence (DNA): TGTGCCAGTATGACACGAGAGCTCGGTGGGGCCAACGTCCTGACTTTC.

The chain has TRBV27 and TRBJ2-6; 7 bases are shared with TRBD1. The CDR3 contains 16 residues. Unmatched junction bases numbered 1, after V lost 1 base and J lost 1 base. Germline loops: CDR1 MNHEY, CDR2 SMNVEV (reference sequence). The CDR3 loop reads CASSLWGQSGANVLTF. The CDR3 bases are TGTGCCAGCAGTTTATGGGGACAGTCTGGGGCCAACGTCCTGACTTTC.

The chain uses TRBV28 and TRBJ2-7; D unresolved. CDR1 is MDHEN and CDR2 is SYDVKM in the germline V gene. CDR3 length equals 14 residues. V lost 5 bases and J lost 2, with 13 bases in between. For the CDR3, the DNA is TGTGCCAGCAGTGGCACAGTTTCCACCTACGAGCAGTACTTC. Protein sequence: CASSGTVSTYEQYF.

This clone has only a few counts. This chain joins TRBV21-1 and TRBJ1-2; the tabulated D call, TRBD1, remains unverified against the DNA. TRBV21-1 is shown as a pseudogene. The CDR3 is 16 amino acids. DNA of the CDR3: TGTGCCAGCAGCAAAGTAGGACACCCGGGCCACTATGGCTACACCTTC. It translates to CASSKVGHPGHYGYTF.

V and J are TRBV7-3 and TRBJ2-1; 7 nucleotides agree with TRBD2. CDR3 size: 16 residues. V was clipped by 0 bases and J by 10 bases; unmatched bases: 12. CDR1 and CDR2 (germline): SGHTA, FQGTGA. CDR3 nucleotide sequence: TGTGCCAGCAGCTTAACGGGTGCCGGCCTAGCGGAAGAGCAGTTCTTC. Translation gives CASSLTGAGLAEEQFF.

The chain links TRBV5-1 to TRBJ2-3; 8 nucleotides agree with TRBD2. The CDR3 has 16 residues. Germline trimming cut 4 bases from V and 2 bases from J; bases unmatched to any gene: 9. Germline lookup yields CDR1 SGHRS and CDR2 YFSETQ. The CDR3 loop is CASSGLSGAFTDTQYF. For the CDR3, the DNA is TGCGCCAGCAGCGGCCTTAGCGGGGCCTTCACAGATACGCAGTATTTT.

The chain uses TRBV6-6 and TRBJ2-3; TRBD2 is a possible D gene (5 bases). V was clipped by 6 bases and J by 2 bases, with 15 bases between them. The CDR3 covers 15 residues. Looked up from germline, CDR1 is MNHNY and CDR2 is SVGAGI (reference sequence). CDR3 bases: TGTGCCAGCAGCGCTTTTAGCGAAAACACAGATACGCAGTATTTT. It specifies CASSAFSENTDTQYF.

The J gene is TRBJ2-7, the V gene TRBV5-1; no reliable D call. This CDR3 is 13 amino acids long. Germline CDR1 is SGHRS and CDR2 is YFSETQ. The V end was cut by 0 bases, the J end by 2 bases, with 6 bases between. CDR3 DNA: TGCGCCAGCAGCTTGGCCAGTCCCTACGAGCAGTACTTC. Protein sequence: CASSLASPYEQYF.

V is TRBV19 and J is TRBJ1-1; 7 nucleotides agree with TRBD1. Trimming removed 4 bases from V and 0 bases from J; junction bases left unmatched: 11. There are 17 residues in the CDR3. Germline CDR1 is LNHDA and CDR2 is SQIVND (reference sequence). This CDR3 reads CASSKPGQQTMNTEAFF. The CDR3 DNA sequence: TGTGCCAGTAGTAAACCGGGACAGCAAACCATGAACACTGAAGCTTTCTTT.

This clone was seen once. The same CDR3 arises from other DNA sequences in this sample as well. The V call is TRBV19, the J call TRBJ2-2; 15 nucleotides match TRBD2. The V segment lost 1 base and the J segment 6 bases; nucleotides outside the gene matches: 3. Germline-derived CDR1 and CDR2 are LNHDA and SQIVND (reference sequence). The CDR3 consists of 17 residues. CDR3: CASSIVGLAGGAGELFF. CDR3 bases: TGTGCCAGTAGTATAGTTGGACTAGCGGGAGGGGCCGGGGAGCTGTTTTTT.

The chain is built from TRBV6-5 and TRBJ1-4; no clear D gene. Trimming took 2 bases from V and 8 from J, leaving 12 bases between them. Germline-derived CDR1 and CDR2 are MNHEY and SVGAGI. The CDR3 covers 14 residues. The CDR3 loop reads CASSYDVGKEKLFF. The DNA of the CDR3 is TGTGCCAGCAGTTACGACGTCGGGAAAGAAAAACTGTTTTTT.

The CDR3 loop is CASSYSGGTVLETQYF. CDR3 bases: TGTGCCAGCAGTTACTCGGGCGGGACAGTGTTGGAGACCCAGTACTTC. The V call is TRBV6-5, the J call TRBJ2-5, with TRBD1 as a possible D gene (7 bases). V was trimmed by 0 bases and J by 5 bases, leaving 16 bases between them. CDR1 and CDR2 (germline): MNHEY, SVGAGI. CDR3 size: 16 residues.